The rows below give T cell receptor beta chains drawn from one sample of a study of T cell changes during pregnancy in multiple sclerosis. Profiling relied on immunoSEQ multiplex PCR, and the TCRdb table lists in-frame clones only, not all of them. The sample lists roughly 50,000 clones; 80% to 90% were seen once. The source was CD8+ T cells from peripheral blood mononuclear cells, collected in the second trimester of pregnancy. The source of these receptors is a female donor with multiple sclerosis, enrolled in a pregnancy study. Both conserved end residues are part of each CDR3. The D gene is left open where the match is weak. Clone size is not always given. Where it is, it says once, few, many or a class for expanded clones.

TRBD2	TRBV27	NA	TRBJ2-3	CASKQGLAVTYF	TGTGCCAGCAAACAGGGACTAGCGGTTACGTATTTT
NA	TRBV10-3	once	TRBJ1-2	CATREELTYNYGYTF	TGTGCCACGAGAGAGGAATTGACCTATAACTATGGCTACACCTTC
TRBD2	TRBV4-1	NA	TRBJ2-3	CASSQDFNSGGPSTDTQYF	TGCGCCAGCAGCCAAGATTTTAATAGCGGGGGCCCTAGCACAGATACGCAGTATTTT
TRBD1	TRBV2	NA	TRBJ1-2	CASRETGGVFTF	TGTGCCAGCAGGGAGACAGGGGGGGTATTTACCTTC
TRBD1	TRBV4-1	NA	TRBJ2-7	CASSQGQGGDEQYF	TGCGCCAGCAGCCAGGGACAGGGAGGGGACGAGCAGTACTTC
TRBD2	TRBV9	NA	TRBJ2-5	CASSVDPSGGRETQYF	TGTGCCAGCAGCGTAGATCCTAGCGGGGGAAGAGAGACCCAGTACTTC
TRBD2	TRBV19	NA	TRBJ2-1	CASSIGASGRNEQFF	TGTGCCAGTAGTATAGGTGCTAGCGGGAGGAATGAGCAGTTCTTC
NA	TRBV6-1	NA	TRBJ1-4	CASSRYRASNEKLFF	TGTGCCAGCAGTCGATACAGAGCCTCTAATGAAAAACTGTTTTTT
NA	TRBV7-6	NA	TRBJ1-1	CASQDTPNTEAFF	TGTGCCAGCCAGGACACTCCCAACACTGAAGCTTTCTTT
TRBD1	TRBV5-6	NA	TRBJ1-2	CASRPGTGIYGYTF	TGTGCCAGCCGGCCCGGGACAGGGATATACGGCTACACCTTC
NA	TRBV19	NA	TRBJ1-3	CASRRWGQSVPGNTIYF	TGTGCCAGTAGACGGTGGGGACAATCCGTTCCTGGAAACACCATATATTTT
TRBD1	TRBV9	NA	TRBJ1-1	CASSGRQGKPEAFF	TGTGCCAGCAGCGGAAGACAGGGGAAGCCTGAAGCTTTCTTT
TRBD1	TRBV27	NA	TRBJ2-7	CASSPTGVYEQYF	TGTGCCAGCAGCCCGACAGGGGTTTACGAGCAGTACTTC
NA	TRBV5-6	NA	TRBJ1-6	CASSLLNPVLPLHF	TGTGCCAGCAGCTTGTTAAATCCCGTTTTGCCCCTCCACTTT
NA	TRBV9	NA	TRBJ1-4	CASSVGGGVATNEKLFF	TGTGCCAGCAGCGTAGGTGGGGGGGTTGCAACTAATGAAAAACTGTTTTTT
NA	TRBV4-1	NA	TRBJ2-1	CASSQWAPGVDYNEQFF	TGCGCCAGCAGCCAATGGGCCCCGGGGGTAGACTACAATGAGCAGTTCTTC
NA	TRBV27	once	TRBJ2-7	CASSLNRAYEQYF	TGTGCCAGCAGTTTAAACCGAGCCTACGAGCAGTACTTC
TRBD1	TRBV9	NA	TRBJ1-4	CASSVEGGGRRNEKLFF	TGTGCCAGCAGCGTAGAAGGAGGGGGCAGGCGCAATGAAAAACTGTTTTTT
TRBD1	TRBV5-1	NA	TRBJ2-1	CASSGQGGLYNEQFF	TGCGCCAGCAGTGGACAGGGGGGCCTTTACAATGAGCAGTTCTTC
TRBD1	TRBV27	NA	TRBJ1-1	CASSFGTGETEAFF	TGTGCCAGCAGTTTCGGGACAGGGGAGACTGAAGCTTTCTTT
NA	TRBV13	NA	TRBJ1-2	CASSRTQEGNYGYTF	TGTGCCAGCAGCCGCACACAGGAAGGCAACTATGGCTACACCTTC
TRBD1	TRBV5-4	NA	TRBJ1-2	CASSTGTGDDYGYTF	TGTGCCAGCAGTACCGGGACAGGGGACGACTATGGCTACACCTTC
NA	TRBV6-5	once	TRBJ2-7	CASSRDFFYEQYF	TGTGCCAGCAGCAGGGACTTTTTTTACGAGCAGTACTTC
TRBD1	TRBV7-2	NA	TRBJ1-2	CASSEGQGLLYGYTF	TGTGCCAGCAGCGAGGGACAGGGCCTTCTGTATGGCTACACCTTC
NA	TRBV7-9	NA	TRBJ2-7	CASSLGGESYEQYF	TGTGCCAGCAGCTTAGGGGGGGAATCCTACGAGCAGTACTTC
NA	TRBV2	NA	TRBJ1-3	CASRAMDRASGNTIYF	TGTGCCAGCAGAGCCATGGACAGAGCCTCTGGAAACACCATATATTTT
TRBD2	TRBV9	once	TRBJ2-2	CASSGGTSGDTGELFF	TGTGCCAGCAGCGGGGGGACTAGCGGGGACACCGGGGAGCTGTTTTTT
NA	TRBV11-2	NA	TRBJ2-5	CASSSPGGRGRGETQYF	TGTGCCAGCAGTTCCCCCGGCGGTCGGGGTAGGGGGGAGACCCAGTACTTC
TRBD1	TRBV6-5	NA	TRBJ2-7	CASSYSVGQRTYEQYF	TGTGCCAGCAGTTACTCTGTGGGACAGAGAACCTACGAGCAGTACTTC
TRBD1	TRBV5-6	NA	TRBJ1-6	CASSFGTGNNSPLHF	TGTGCCAGCAGCTTCGGGACAGGAAATAACTCACCCCTCCACTTT
TRBD2	TRBV5-1	NA	TRBJ2-1	CASSMTSGPYNEQFF	TGCGCCAGCAGCATGACTAGCGGGCCCTACAATGAGCAGTTCTTC
NA	TRBV7-9	NA	TRBJ1-1	CASRLEGGGLWDEAFF	TGTGCCAGCAGATTAGAGGGAGGGGGGTTGTGGGACGAAGCTTTCTTT
NA	TRBV12-5	NA	TRBJ1-1	CAPLLRRTEAFF	TGTGCTCCCCTTCTGCGGAGGACTGAAGCTTTCTTT
NA	TRBV27	NA	TRBJ2-1	CASSTTTRSYNEQFF	TGTGCCAGCAGCACGACTACCAGGTCCTACAATGAGCAGTTCTTC
NA	TRBV9	NA	TRBJ2-1	CASSVGPRTNEQFF	TGTGCCAGCAGCGTAGGCCCTAGAACCAATGAGCAGTTCTTC
TRBD1	TRBV7-2	NA	TRBJ1-1	CASSSLGTGYTEAFF	TGTGCCAGCAGCTCCCTTGGGACAGGGTACACTGAAGCTTTCTTT
TRBD2	TRBV6-4	NA	TRBJ2-3	CASSVIAGGTDTQYF	TGTGCCAGCAGTGTGATAGCGGGGGGCACAGATACGCAGTATTTT
TRBD1	TRBV25-1	NA	TRBJ2-5	CASTQGRGLGETQYF	TGTGCCAGCACTCAGGGCAGGGGGCTAGGAGAGACCCAGTACTTC
NA	TRBV10-1	NA	TRBJ2-2	CASSGEERVKNTGELFF	TGCGCCAGCAGTGGCGAAGAGAGGGTAAAAAACACCGGGGAGCTGTTTTTT
TRBD1	TRBV11-3	NA	TRBJ2-2	CASRGQGAPGELFF	TGTGCCAGCCGGGGACAGGGGGCTCCCGGGGAGCTGTTTTTT
TRBD2	TRBV4-1	once	TRBJ2-1	CASSLISSGGAGEQFF	TGCGCCAGCAGCCTTATTTCTAGCGGGGGGGCCGGTGAGCAGTTCTTC
TRBD1	TRBV6-1	NA	TRBJ2-3	CASIGGTGVTDTQYF	TGTGCCAGCATAGGGGGGACAGGGGTGACAGATACGCAGTATTTT
TRBD2	TRBV28	NA	TRBJ2-4	CASSFNPSGNIQYF	TGTGCCAGCAGTTTTAACCCTAGCGGAAACATTCAGTACTTC
TRBD1	TRBV9	NA	TRBJ1-6	CASSVEGGAGSPLHF	TGTGCCAGCAGCGTAGAAGGGGGCGCGGGTTCACCCCTCCACTTT
NA	TRBV7-2	NA	TRBJ2-7	CASSLELSEQYF	TGTGCCAGCAGCTTAGAACTTTCGGAGCAGTACTTC
NA	TRBV19	few	TRBJ2-2	CASSIGPYQNTGELFF	TGTGCCAGTAGTATAGGCCCCTACCAAAACACCGGGGAGCTGTTTTTT
NA	TRBV5-6	NA	TRBJ2-3	CASSLVGGGGPFTDTQYF	TGTGCCAGCAGCTTGGTAGGGGGGGGCGGTCCATTCACAGATACGCAGTATTTT
NA	TRBV5-5	NA	TRBJ2-7	CASSPHHSSWEQYF	TGTGCCAGCAGCCCGCATCACAGTTCCTGGGAGCAGTACTTC
TRBD2	TRBV10-3	NA	TRBJ2-1	CAISDAPGLAGGNEQFF	TGTGCCATCAGTGACGCGCCGGGACTAGCGGGGGGGAATGAGCAGTTCTTC
NA	TRBV7-9	NA	TRBJ2-1	CASSLLDEQFF	TGTGCCAGCAGCTTACTAGATGAGCAGTTCTTC
TRBD2	TRBV27	NA	TRBJ2-3	CASSPIAGPSGDTQYF	TGTGCCAGCAGTCCCATAGCGGGGCCCTCGGGAGATACGCAGTATTTT
NA	TRBV27	NA	TRBJ2-7	CASSPYEQYF	TGTGCCAGCAGCCCTTACGAGCAGTACTTC
TRBD1	TRBV13	NA	TRBJ2-7	CASSLSQGQGRYEQYF	TGTGCCAGCAGCCTATCCCAAGGACAGGGTCGGTACGAGCAGTACTTC
NA	TRBV7-2	NA	TRBJ1-1	CASSSDRNTEAFF	TGTGCCAGCAGCTCAGACAGGAACACTGAAGCTTTCTTT
TRBD2	TRBV9	NA	TRBJ2-7	CASSPGGAEQYF	TGTGCCAGCAGCCCGGGAGGGGCCGAGCAGTACTTC